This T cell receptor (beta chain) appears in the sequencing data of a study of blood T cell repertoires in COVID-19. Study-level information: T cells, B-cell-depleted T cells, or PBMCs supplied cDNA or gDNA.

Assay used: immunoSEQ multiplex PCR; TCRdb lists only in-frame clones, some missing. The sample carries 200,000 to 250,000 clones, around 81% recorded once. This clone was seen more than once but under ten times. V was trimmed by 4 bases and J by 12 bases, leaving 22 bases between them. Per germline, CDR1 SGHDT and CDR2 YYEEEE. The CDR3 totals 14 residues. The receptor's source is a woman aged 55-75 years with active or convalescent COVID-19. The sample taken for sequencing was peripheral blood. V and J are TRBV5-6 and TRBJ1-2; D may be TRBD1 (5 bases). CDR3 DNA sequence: TGTGCCAGCAGCCGCGGAGGGTTCGCTATGGGGGACACCTTC. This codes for CASSRGGFAMGDTF.